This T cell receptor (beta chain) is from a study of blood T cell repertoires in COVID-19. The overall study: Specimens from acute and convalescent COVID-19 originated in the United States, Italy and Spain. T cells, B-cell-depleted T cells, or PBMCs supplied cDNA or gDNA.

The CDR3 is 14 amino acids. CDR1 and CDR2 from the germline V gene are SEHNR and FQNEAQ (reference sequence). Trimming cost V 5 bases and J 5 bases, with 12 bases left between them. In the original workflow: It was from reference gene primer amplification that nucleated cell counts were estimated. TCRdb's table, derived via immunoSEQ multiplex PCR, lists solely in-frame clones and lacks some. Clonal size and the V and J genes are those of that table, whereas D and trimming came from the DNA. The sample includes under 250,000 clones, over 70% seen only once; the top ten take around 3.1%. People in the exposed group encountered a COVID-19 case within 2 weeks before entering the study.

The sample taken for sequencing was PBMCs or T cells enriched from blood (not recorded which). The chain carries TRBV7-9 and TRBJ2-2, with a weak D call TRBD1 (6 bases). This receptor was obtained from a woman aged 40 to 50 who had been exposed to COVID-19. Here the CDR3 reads CASSAHTGTGELFF. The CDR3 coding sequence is TGTGCCAGCAGCGCTCATACAGGGACCGGGGAGCTGTTTTTT. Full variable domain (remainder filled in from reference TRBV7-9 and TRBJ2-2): DTGVSQNPRHKITKRGQNVTFRCDPISEHNRLYWYRQTLGQGPEFLTYFQNEAQLEKSRLLSDRFSAERPKGSFSTLEIQRTEQGDSAMYLCASSAHTGTGELFFGEGSRLTVL.